Listed below are T cell receptor beta chains from one sample, sequenced in a study of blood T cell repertoires in COVID-19. Repertoires were generated with immunoSEQ multiplex PCR, while TCRdb's copy carries only in-frame clones and drops some. The data hold roughly 55,000 clones, with less than 90% observed a single time. Sequences were obtained from peripheral blood. All receptors come from a woman between 55 and 75 years old with acute or convalescent COVID-19. CDR3s include the opening cysteine and the closing phenylalanine or tryptophan. Each record gives: D gene, J gene, clone size, CDR3 length, V gene, CDR3 protein, CDR3 DNA. The D gene is left open where the match is weak. Clone size, where shown, is once, few, many, or a class for clones that have expanded.

>TRBD2|TRBJ2-7|NA|15|TRBV2
CASSRSSGSRYEQYF
TGTGCCAGCAGCCGATCTAGCGGGAGTCGCTACGAGCAGTACTTC
>NA|TRBJ1-1|once|14|TRBV19
CASSMRELNTEAFF
TGTGCCAGTAGTATGAGGGAATTGAACACTGAAGCTTTCTTT
>TRBD1|TRBJ1-1|NA|13|TRBV2
CASRQQGGTEAFF
TGTGCCAGCAGACAACAGGGGGGCACTGAAGCTTTCTTT
>NA|TRBJ1-1|NA|14|TRBV27
CASSFVQGRSEAFF
TGTGCCAGCAGTTTTGTCCAGGGAAGGTCTGAAGCTTTCTTT
>NA|TRBJ1-2|NA|12|TRBV5-6
CASSATLTGPRF
TGTGCCAGCAGCGCCACATTGACAGGCCCGCGTTTC
>NA|TRBJ2-1|NA|14|TRBV5-1
CASSLGAGYHEQFF
TGCGCCAGCAGCTTGGGGGCGGGATACCATGAGCAGTTCTTC
>TRBD1|TRBJ1-6|NA|15|TRBV19
CASSHRTGDNSPLHF
TGTGCCAGTAGTCATAGGACAGGGGATAATTCACCCCTCCACTTT
>NA|TRBJ2-3|NA|13|TRBV6-1
CASSEGGVDTQYF
TGTGCCAGCAGTGAAGGAGGAGTAGATACGCAGTATTTT
>NA|TRBJ1-2|NA|16|TRBV27
CASSFLGGPLNYGYTF
TGTGCCAGCAGTTTTCTGGGGGGTCCGTTAAACTATGGCTACACCTTC
>NA|TRBJ1-5|NA|16|TRBV6-6
CASSRMGTTQNQPQHF
TGTGCCAGCAGTCGAATGGGGACAACTCAGAATCAGCCCCAGCATTTT
>NA|TRBJ1-6|NA|15|TRBV3-1/TRBV3-2
CASSQDLGGGSPLHF
TGTGCCAGCAGCCAAGATCTCGGGGGAGGGTCACCCCTCCACTTT
>TRBD1|TRBJ2-1|NA|15|TRBV28
CASSFLLPGQGKQFF
TGTGCCAGCAGTTTCCTATTACCTGGACAGGGTAAGCAGTTCTTC
>TRBD2|TRBJ2-7|NA|16|TRBV6-5
CASSLGSSGGQGEQYF
TGTGCCAGCAGTTTGGGGTCTAGCGGGGGCCAGGGGGAGCAGTACTTC
>NA|TRBJ2-7|NA|15|TRBV7-3
CASSLGAGISYEQYF
TGTGCCAGCAGCTTGGGGGCAGGGATTTCCTACGAGCAGTACTTC
>TRBD1|TRBJ1-2|NA|18|TRBV14
CASSHLGGASPGGRGYTF
TGTGCCAGCAGCCACCTCGGGGGGGCGTCCCCAGGGGGTCGCGGCTACACCTTC
>NA|TRBJ2-3|NA|14|TRBV2
CASSEGRYTDTQYF
TGTGCCAGCAGTGAGGGCAGGTACACAGATACGCAGTATTTT
>NA|TRBJ1-1|NA|13|TRBV30
CAWSLTALSEAFF
TGTGCCTGGAGTTTAACAGCCCTATCTGAAGCTTTCTTT
>NA|TRBJ2-7|NA|14|TRBV3-1/TRBV3-2
CASSPYGERLEQYF
TGTGCCAGCAGCCCGTACGGGGAGCGTCTCGAGCAGTACTTC
>NA|TRBJ2-3|NA|17|TRBV12-5
CASGLVPADTRVFSQYF
TGTGCTAGTGGTTTGGTTCCAGCGGATACAAGGGTATTTTCGCAGTATTTT
>TRBD1|TRBJ1-2|NA|16|TRBV7-2
CASSHPGTGGVYGYTF
TGTGCCAGCAGCCACCCGGGAACAGGGGGGGTCTATGGCTACACCTTC
>NA|TRBJ1-4|NA|15|TRBV30
CAWNTGSATNEKLFF
TGTGCCTGGAATACGGGTTCAGCAACTAATGAAAAACTGTTTTTT
>TRBD1|TRBJ2-7|NA|16|TRBV6-6
CASSPPRDRKTYEQYF
TGTGCCAGCAGCCCCCCCCGGGACAGGAAGACCTACGAGCAGTACTTC
>TRBD1|TRBJ1-2|NA|13|TRBV6-6
CASSTGQGGGYTF
TGTGCCAGCAGTACGGGACAGGGAGGAGGCTACACCTTC
>TRBD2|TRBJ2-2|NA|17|TRBV9
CASSVEAGGLRTGELFF
TGTGCCAGCAGCGTAGAGGCGGGGGGGCTTCGGACCGGGGAGCTGTTTTTT
>TRBD1|TRBJ1-2|NA|14|TRBV5-4
CASSSDRGYYGYTF
TGTGCCAGCAGCTCCGACAGGGGATACTATGGCTACACCTTC
>NA|TRBJ1-5|NA|13|TRBV5-8
CASSLRAGQPQHF
TGTGCCAGCAGCTTGCGTGCCGGTCAGCCCCAGCATTTT
>TRBD1|TRBJ1-5|once|15|TRBV5-1
CASSWGTGENQPQHF
TGCGCCAGCAGTTGGGGGACAGGGGAGAATCAGCCCCAGCATTTT
>NA|TRBJ1-5|NA|13|TRBV27
CASSLSLGRPQHF
TGTGCCAGCAGTTTATCCTTGGGGAGGCCCCAGCATTTT
>TRBD2|TRBJ2-7|NA|14|TRBV10-3
CAIKLAGGLEEQYF
TGTGCCATCAAGCTAGCGGGAGGACTTGAGGAGCAGTACTTC
>TRBD1|TRBJ1-2|NA|18|TRBV18
CASSPLWDRGKANYGYTF
TGTGCCAGCTCACCACTATGGGACAGGGGAAAAGCTAACTATGGCTACACCTTC
>NA|TRBJ2-3|NA|15|TRBV6-5
CASSETRASTDTQYF
TGTGCCAGCAGCGAGACTAGGGCTAGCACAGATACGCAGTATTTT
>TRBD1|TRBJ1-6|few|19|TRBV7-8
CASSLGGQGGITSNSPLHF
TGTGCCAGCAGCCTAGGGGGACAGGGGGGAATAACGAGTAATTCACCCCTCCACTTT
>NA|TRBJ2-2|NA|14|TRBV7-8
CAQGRGSNTGELFF
TGTGCCCAGGGGAGGGGGTCGAACACCGGGGAGCTGTTTTTT
>NA|TRBJ1-4|NA|13|TRBV5-6
CASSSLHGGKLFF
TGTGCCAGCAGCTCCCTCCATGGAGGAAAACTGTTTTTT
>TRBD1|TRBJ1-2|NA|15|TRBV18
CASSQLPGQGDGYTF
TGTGCCAGCTCCCAACTACCGGGACAGGGGGATGGCTACACCTTC
>TRBD2|TRBJ2-7|NA|16|TRBV6-6
CASTTLVTSGTYEQYF
TGTGCCAGCACCACGCTCGTGACTAGCGGGACCTACGAGCAGTACTTC
>NA|TRBJ2-7|NA|11|TRBV6-5
CASRRVSEQYF
TGTGCCAGCAGGCGGGTATCCGAGCAGTACTTC